The 27 T cell receptor beta chains presented below share a single source sample, sequenced in a study of CD4 T cells in relation to SARS-CoV-2 and coronaviruses. Produced via immunoSEQ multiplex PCR; TCRdb's table is partial and in-frame only. This sample carries about 56,000 clones, approximately 90% of them seen once, and the ten largest clones take about 0.36%. The source material was naive CD4+ T cells from PBMCs. Regarding subset: naive CD4+ T cells isolated by negative enrichment. The receptors stem from an adult with COVID-19.

V gene TRBV5-3 combines with J gene TRBJ1-5, with 10 bases that match TRBD1. TRBV5-3 is an ORF, with its function uncertain. This CDR3 has 16 residues. J was trimmed by 6 bases and V by 4 bases; bases with no gene match: 10. As DNA, the CDR3 is TGTGCCAGAAGCGCCCCGGGACAGGGGATTTGTCAGCCCCAGCATTTT. Translated, it gives CARSAPGQGICQPQHF.

The V and J genes are TRBV28 and TRBJ1-5; a possible D gene is TRBD1 (6 bases). The V gene's germline CDR1 is MDHEN and CDR2 SYDVKM. The CDR3 loop spans 13 amino acids. The V gene lost 6 bases and the J gene lost 1 base, with 7 bases spanning the gap. The CDR3 sequence is CASRGQSNQPQHF. For the CDR3, the DNA is TGTGCCAGCAGGGGACAAAGCAATCAGCCCCAGCATTTT.

This chain links TRBV28 with TRBJ2-7, with D perhaps TRBD2 (6 bases). Trimming took off 5 bases at V and 12 bases at J, with 23 bases between the two ends. This CDR3 comprises 14 residues. Germline V lookup: CDR1 MDHEN, CDR2 SYDVKM. This CDR3 reads CASSPPGVRDPRYF. CDR3 DNA sequence: TGTGCCAGCAGTCCACCGGGGGTCCGGGACCCCCGGTACTTC.

This clone was observed once. The chain couples TRBV9 to TRBJ2-1; 8 nucleotides align to TRBD2. Losses at the gene ends were 0 bases for V and 5 bases for J; bases not matched to a gene: 7. The CDR3 length is 16 residues. Germline loops: CDR1 SGDLS, CDR2 YYNGEE. The CDR3 loop reads CASSVAGGVIHNEQFF. The CDR3 nucleotides are TGTGCCAGCAGCGTAGCCGGGGGGGTCATCCACAATGAGCAGTTCTTC.

This sequence joins TRBV6-5 and TRBJ2-7; 8 bases align to TRBD1. The junction had 6 bases not matched to a gene; V was cut back by 6 bases and J by 2 bases. Germline V CDR1 and CDR2: MNHEY, SVGAGI. CDR3 length: 14 residues. The CDR3 DNA follows: TGTGCCAGCAGGAAGACAGGGGCGACCTACGAGCAGTACTTC. Protein sequence: CASRKTGATYEQYF.

This clone appeared once. The rearrangement links TRBV28 to TRBJ2-3; 10 bases fit TRBD2. Trimming at V came to 3 bases and at J to 3 bases, leaving 9 bases not matched to a gene. Germline lookup yields CDR1 MDHEN and CDR2 SYDVKM. CDR3 size: 17 residues. CDR3: CASSLWGSGRETDTQYF. DNA of the CDR3: TGTGCCAGCAGTTTGTGGGGAAGCGGGAGGGAGACAGATACGCAGTATTTT.

V is TRBV5-1 and J is TRBJ2-7; D might be TRBD2 (5 bases). Trimming stripped 6 bases from V and 0 bases from J, with 16 bases between. This CDR3 is 15 amino acids long. Per the germline V gene, CDR1 is SGHRS and CDR2 is YFSETQ. The DNA for the CDR3 is TGCGCCAGCAATCCGTCGGGTAGCGCCTCCTACGAGCAGTACTTC. Translating it yields CASNPSGSASYEQYF.

The rearrangement joins TRBV7-9 to TRBJ2-5, with a possible D match to TRBD2 (6 bases). Germline CDR1 reads SEHNR; CDR2 reads FQNEAQ (reference sequence). The CDR3 is 15 residues long. V lost 4 bases to trimming and J lost 5 bases, with 17 bases between them. CDR3 amino acids: CASSSLRGGGETQYF. CDR3 nucleotide sequence: TGTGCCAGCAGCTCCCTGCGGGGCGGTGGCGAGACCCAGTACTTC.

The chain couples TRBV7-8 to TRBJ2-1; a weak D match, TRBD2 (5 bases). Per germline, CDR1 SGHVS and CDR2 FQNEAQ. With 1 base removed from V and 5 bases from J, the gap between germline ends came to 18 bases. The CDR3 spans 17 residues. The chain's CDR3 is CASSLVRGRRMDNEQFF. In DNA form, the CDR3 reads TGTGCCAGCAGCTTAGTTCGTGGGCGGAGGATGGACAATGAGCAGTTCTTC.

The chain combines TRBV7-6 with TRBJ2-1; D is unresolved. Trimming pared 5 bases from V and 8 bases from J, leaving 10 bases between. The CDR3 is made up of 12 amino acids. Germline CDR1 is SGHVS and CDR2 is FNYEAQ. The CDR3 here is CASSIIPDEQFF. DNA for the CDR3: TGTGCCAGCAGCATAATTCCGGATGAGCAGTTCTTC.

The V call is TRBV19, the J call TRBJ1-2; maybe TRBD1 (5 bases). With 0 bases removed from V and 8 bases from J, the gap between germline ends came to 13 bases. This CDR3 has 14 residues. Germline V gene sequence: CDR1 LNHDA, CDR2 SQIVND (reference sequence). Here the CDR3 reads CASSIEYQGLGYTF. CDR3 nucleotides: TGTGCCAGTAGTATAGAATATCAGGGTCTCGGCTACACCTTC. Full variable domain (rest looked up from reference TRBV19 and TRBJ1-2): DGGITQSPKYLFRKEGQNVTLSCEQNLNHDAMYWYRQDPGQGLRLIYYSQIVNDFQKGDIAEGYSVSREKKESFPLTVTSAQKNPTAFYLCASSIEYQGLGYTFGSGTRLTVV.

The chain uses TRBV10-3 and TRBJ1-4; possibly TRBD1 for D (6 bases). CDR1 ENHRY and CDR2 SYGVKD come from the germline V gene. CDR3 length: 13 amino acids. Deletions cut 10 bases from V and 4 bases from J, with 13 bases between. CDR3 in amino acids: CATHRDLNEKLFF. CDR3 DNA: TGTGCCACCCACAGGGACCTTAATGAAAAACTGTTTTTT.

The chain joins TRBV5-1 to TRBJ2-5, with 9 positions matching TRBD2. Germline CDR1 and CDR2: SGHRS and YFSETQ. This CDR3 comprises 16 residues. V gave up 4 bases and J gave up 3 bases; unmatched junction bases: 10. Here the CDR3 DNA reads TGCGCCAGCAGCCATCCAGGGAGACTAGCGGAAGAGACCCAGTACTTC. This translates into CASSHPGRLAEETQYF.

The chain employs TRBV10-3 and TRBJ2-3, with TRBD2 matching 7 bases. V gave up 2 bases and J gave up 4 bases; unmatched junction bases: 6. The germline CDR1 and CDR2 sequences are ENHRY and SYGVKD. The CDR3 has 15 residues. The CDR3 reads CAISEGLGWSDTQYF. Written as DNA, the CDR3 is TGTGCCATCAGTGAGGGACTAGGATGGTCAGATACGCAGTATTTT.

V gene TRBV7-6 combines with J gene TRBJ2-7, with TRBD2 matching over 11 bases. The CDR3 runs to 15 residues. Per the germline V gene, CDR1 is SGHVS and CDR2 is FNYEAQ. Germline trimming cut 6 bases from V and 0 bases from J; bases unmatched to any gene: 4. CDR3 nucleotide sequence: TGTGCCAGCAGAAAACTAGCGGGGGACTCCTACGAGCAGTACTTC. Translation: CASRKLAGDSYEQYF.

This chain connects TRBV19 to TRBJ2-3, with D possibly TRBD2 on 5 matching bases. Deletions cut 3 bases from V and 4 bases from J, with 14 bases between. Per germline, CDR1 LNHDA and CDR2 SQIVND (reference sequence). CDR3 length: 15 residues. In nucleotides, the CDR3 is TGTGCCAGTAGTATCCGGCTAGCTTCGGCAGATACGCAGTATTTT. Its translation: CASSIRLASADTQYF.

The chain combines TRBV12-3 or TRBV12-4 with TRBJ2-7; D is perhaps TRBD1 (6 bases). The V and J ends lost 5 bases and 0 bases respectively, with 8 bases between them. The CDR3 contains 13 residues. CDR3 DNA: TGTGCCAGCAGTAACAGGGACTCCTACGAGCAGTACTTC. It encodes CASSNRDSYEQYF.

This clone was seen a single time. J is TRBJ2-1 and V is TRBV5-1; 9 nucleotides match TRBD2. This CDR3 is 15 amino acids long. Germline CDR1 is SGHRS and CDR2 is YFSETQ. The V gene end was trimmed by 1 base and the J gene end by 4 bases; junction bases not matched to a gene: 3. In DNA form, the CDR3 reads TGCGCCAGCAGCTTGATAGCGGGAGATTACAATGAGCAGTTCTTC. Translating it yields CASSLIAGDYNEQFF.

This chain links TRBV2 with TRBJ1-2; D uncertain. The CDR3 sequence is 15 residues long. V shed 0 bases and J shed 10 bases, with 18 bases lying between them. The germline V gene encodes CDR1 SNHLY and CDR2 FYNNEI. The CDR3 loop reads CASSEALQGGRLYTF. DNA of the CDR3: TGTGCCAGCAGTGAAGCGCTTCAAGGTGGCAGACTCTACACCTTC.

This sequence joins TRBV24-1 and TRBJ2-3; tentative D call: TRBD1 (6 bases). Germline V CDR1 and CDR2: KGHDR, SFDVKD. With 3 bases removed from V and 1 base from J, the gap between germline ends came to 10 bases. The CDR3 has 15 residues. The CDR3 DNA reads as TGTGCCACCAGTGATAGGGGGAAGGGCACAGATACGCAGTATTTT. This codes for CATSDRGKGTDTQYF.

J is TRBJ2-5 and V is TRBV7-2; 7 bases match TRBD1. CDR3 length: 13 amino acids. The J segment lost 5 bases and the V segment lost 5 bases, leaving 5 bases of the junction unmatched. CDR1 is SGHTA and CDR2 is FQGNSA in the germline V gene. CDR3 bases: TGTGCCAGCAGCGTAACAGGGGTCGAGACCCAGTACTTC. Its translation is CASSVTGVETQYF.

This clone appeared a single time. The chain joins TRBV12-3 or TRBV12-4 to TRBJ2-5, with 7 bases matching TRBD1. There are 13 residues in the CDR3. V shed 3 bases, J shed 4 bases, and the junction held 2 bases outside the gene matches. CDR3 residues: CASSLNRGETQYF. Written as DNA, the CDR3 is TGTGCCAGCAGTTTGAACAGGGGAGAGACCCAGTACTTC.

The gene calls are TRBV6-5 and TRBJ2-7; 9 bases fit TRBD2. V dropped 5 bases and J dropped 0; count of bases not matched to a gene: 2. The CDR3 spans 14 residues. The germline gives CDR1 MNHEY, CDR2 SVGAGI. For the CDR3, the DNA is TGTGCCAGCAGTCGTAGCGGGAGCTCCTACGAGCAGTACTTC. Amino acids: CASSRSGSSYEQYF.

The CDR3 DNA sequence: TGTGCCAGTAGTACACGGACTAGCGGGGGGAGCTCCTACAATGAGCAGTTCTTC. Encoded protein: CASSTRTSGGSSYNEQFF. This sequence joins TRBV19 and TRBJ2-1, with 14 bases matching TRBD2. Trimming removed 4 bases from V and 0 bases from J; junction bases left unmatched: 5. The CDR3 has 18 amino acids. Germline V gives CDR1 LNHDA, CDR2 SQIVND (reference sequence).

This rearrangement joins TRBV21-1 to TRBJ2-5. TRBV21-1 is marked as a pseudogene. CDR3 size: 14 residues. The CDR3 bases are TGTGCCAGCAGCAAGGGACGCCTCGTATGTACCCAGTACTTC. Its protein is CASSKGRLVCTQYF.

The chain carries TRBV2 and TRBJ1-1; 9 bases are shared with TRBD1. The CDR3 spans 12 residues. The V and J ends lost 6 bases and 11 bases, in that order; junction bases with no gene match: 7. Germline V gene lookup returns CDR1 SNHLY and CDR2 FYNNEI. CDR3 protein: CASRGQGQIAFF. The CDR3 nucleotides are TGTGCCAGCAGGGGACAGGGACAGATCGCTTTCTTT.

The chain carries TRBV9 and TRBJ1-5, with 7 nucleotides matching TRBD1. The CDR3 totals 13 residues. Germline V lookup: CDR1 SGDLS, CDR2 YYNGEE. V shed 3 bases and J 5 bases; nucleotides not matched to a gene: 2. CDR3 sequence (DNA): TGTGCCAGCAGCGCGACAGGGCATCAGCCCCAGCATTTT. Encoded protein: CASSATGHQPQHF.